The sample holds a few counts of the clone carrying this T cell receptor beta chain. Its matching antigen is unknown. TCRdb re-called the RT-PCR reads with MiXCR, one entry per CDR3 protein. The table records 500,000 to 600,000 distinct CDR3 sequences, around 8% of them present only once. The data are from a study of response to subunit inactivated influenza vaccine. Study results and caveats: It was suggested by the authors that few new T cells are recruited by each seasonal influenza vaccination.

From germline, CDR1 is SQVTM and CDR2 ANQGSEA. The trim removed 4 bases at V and 3 bases at J, leaving 12 bases unmatched. The CDR3 loop spans 16 amino acids. The chain uses TRBV29-1 and TRBJ2-5, with 9 bases fitting TRBD2. This TCR was recovered from a man in his fifties or sixties who received an inactivated influenza vaccine. The material was PBMCs from blood, obtained 23 months after vaccination. The CDR3 here is CSVVGQREAKKETQYF. In DNA, the CDR3 is TGCAGCGTTGTCGGTCAGCGGGAGGCAAAGAAAGAGACCCAGTACTTC.